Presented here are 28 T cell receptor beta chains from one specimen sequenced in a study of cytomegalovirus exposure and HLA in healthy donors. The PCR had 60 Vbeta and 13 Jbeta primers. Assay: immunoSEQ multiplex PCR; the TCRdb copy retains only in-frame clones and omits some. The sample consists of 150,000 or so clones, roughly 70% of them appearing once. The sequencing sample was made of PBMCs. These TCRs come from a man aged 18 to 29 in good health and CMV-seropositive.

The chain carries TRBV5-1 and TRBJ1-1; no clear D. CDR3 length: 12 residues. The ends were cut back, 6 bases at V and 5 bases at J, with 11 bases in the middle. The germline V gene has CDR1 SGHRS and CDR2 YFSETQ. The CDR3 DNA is TGCGCCAGCACCAACAGTGGGACTGAAGCTTTCTTT. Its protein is CASTNSGTEAFF.

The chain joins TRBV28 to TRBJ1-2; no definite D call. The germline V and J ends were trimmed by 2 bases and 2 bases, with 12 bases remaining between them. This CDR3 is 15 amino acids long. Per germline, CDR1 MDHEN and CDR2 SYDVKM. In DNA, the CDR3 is TGTGCCAGCAGTTTAGGAGTTGGCAGAAACTATGGCTACACCTTC. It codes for CASSLGVGRNYGYTF.

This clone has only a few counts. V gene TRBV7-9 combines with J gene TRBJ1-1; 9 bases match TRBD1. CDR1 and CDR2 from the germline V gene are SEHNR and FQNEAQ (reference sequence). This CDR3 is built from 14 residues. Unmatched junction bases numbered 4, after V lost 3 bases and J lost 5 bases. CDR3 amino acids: CASSLGQGVTEAFF. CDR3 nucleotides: TGTGCCAGCAGCTTGGGACAGGGTGTGACTGAAGCTTTCTTT.

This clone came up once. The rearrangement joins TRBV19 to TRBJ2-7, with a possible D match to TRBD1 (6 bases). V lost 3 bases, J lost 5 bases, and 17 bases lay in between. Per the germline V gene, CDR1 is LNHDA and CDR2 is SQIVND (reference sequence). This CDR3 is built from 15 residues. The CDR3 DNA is TGTGCCAGTAGTATCCGCACAGGGACGAAGAACGAGCAGTACTTC. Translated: CASSIRTGTKNEQYF.

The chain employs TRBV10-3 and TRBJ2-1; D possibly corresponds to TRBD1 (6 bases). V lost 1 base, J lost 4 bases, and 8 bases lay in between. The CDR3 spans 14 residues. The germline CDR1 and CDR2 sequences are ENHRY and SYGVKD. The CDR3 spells CAISEFTGYNEQFF. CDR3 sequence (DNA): TGTGCCATCAGTGAGTTCACAGGGTACAATGAGCAGTTCTTC.

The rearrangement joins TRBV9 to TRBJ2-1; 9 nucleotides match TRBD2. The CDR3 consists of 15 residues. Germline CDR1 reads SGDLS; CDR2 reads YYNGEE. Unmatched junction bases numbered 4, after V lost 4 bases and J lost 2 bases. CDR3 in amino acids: CASSISSGTYNEQFF. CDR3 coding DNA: TGTGCCAGCAGCATCTCTAGCGGGACCTACAATGAGCAGTTCTTC.

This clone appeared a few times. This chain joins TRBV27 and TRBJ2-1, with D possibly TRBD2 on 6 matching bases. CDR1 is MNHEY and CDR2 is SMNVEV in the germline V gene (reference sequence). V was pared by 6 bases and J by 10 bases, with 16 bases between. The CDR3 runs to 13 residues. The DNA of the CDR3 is TGTGCCAGCAGCTCCCAGACTAGTCACGAGCAGTTCTTC. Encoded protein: CASSSQTSHEQFF.

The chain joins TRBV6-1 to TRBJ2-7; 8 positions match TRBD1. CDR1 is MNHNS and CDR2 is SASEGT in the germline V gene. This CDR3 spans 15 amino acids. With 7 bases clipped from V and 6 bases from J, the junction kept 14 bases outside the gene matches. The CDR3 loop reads CASIPPGQGRREQYF. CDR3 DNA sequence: TGTGCCAGCATTCCCCCAGGACAGGGTCGGCGCGAGCAGTACTTC.

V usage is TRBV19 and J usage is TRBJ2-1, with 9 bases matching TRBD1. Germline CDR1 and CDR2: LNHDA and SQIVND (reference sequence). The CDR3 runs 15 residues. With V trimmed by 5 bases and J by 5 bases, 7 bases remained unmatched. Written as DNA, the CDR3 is TGTGCCAGTAGTCTCCGGGACAGGGAGAACAATGAGCAGTTCTTC. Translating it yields CASSLRDRENNEQFF. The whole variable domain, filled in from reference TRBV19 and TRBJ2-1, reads DGGITQSPKYLFRKEGQNVTLSCEQNLNHDAMYWYRQDPGQGLRLIYYSQIVNDFQKGDIAEGYSVSREKKESFPLTVTSAQKNPTAFYLCASSLRDRENNEQFFGPGTRLTVL.

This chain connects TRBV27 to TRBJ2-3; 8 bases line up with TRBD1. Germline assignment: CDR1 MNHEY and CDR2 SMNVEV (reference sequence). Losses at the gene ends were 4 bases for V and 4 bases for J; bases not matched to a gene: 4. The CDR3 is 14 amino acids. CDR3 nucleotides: TGTGCCAGCAGTTCCCGGGACAGGTCAGATACGCAGTATTTT. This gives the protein CASSSRDRSDTQYF.

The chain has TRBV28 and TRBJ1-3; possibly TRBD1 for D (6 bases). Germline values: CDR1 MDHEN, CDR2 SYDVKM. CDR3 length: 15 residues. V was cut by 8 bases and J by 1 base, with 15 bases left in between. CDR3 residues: CASGGPARSGNTIYF. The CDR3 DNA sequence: TGTGCCAGCGGGGGCCCCGCCAGGTCTGGAAACACCATATATTTT.

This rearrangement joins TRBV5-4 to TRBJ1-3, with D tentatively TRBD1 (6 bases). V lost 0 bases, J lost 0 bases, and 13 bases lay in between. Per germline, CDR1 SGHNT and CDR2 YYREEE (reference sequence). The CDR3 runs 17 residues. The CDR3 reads CASSLGPLGASGNTIYF. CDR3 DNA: TGTGCCAGCAGCTTGGGGCCCTTGGGGGCCTCTGGAAACACCATATATTTT.

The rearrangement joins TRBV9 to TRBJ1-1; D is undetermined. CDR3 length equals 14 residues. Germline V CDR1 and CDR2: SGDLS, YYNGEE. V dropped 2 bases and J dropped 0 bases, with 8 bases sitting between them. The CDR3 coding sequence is TGTGCCAGCAGCGTTGGTAGTATGAACACTGAAGCTTTCTTT. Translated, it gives CASSVGSMNTEAFF. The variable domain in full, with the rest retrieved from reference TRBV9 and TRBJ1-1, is DSGVTQTPKHLITATGQRVTLRCSPRSGDLSVYWYQQSLDQGLQFLIQYYNGEERAKGNILERFSAQQFPDLHSELNLSSLELGDSALYFCASSVGSMNTEAFFGQGTRLTVV.

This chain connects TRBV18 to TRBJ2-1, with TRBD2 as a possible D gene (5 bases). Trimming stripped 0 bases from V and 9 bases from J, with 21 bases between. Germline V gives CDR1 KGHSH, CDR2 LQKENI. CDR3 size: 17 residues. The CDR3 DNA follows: TGTGCCAGCTCACCACCGGTCTCCCGTAGTTATAGCGTTGAGCAGTTCTTC. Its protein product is CASSPPVSRSYSVEQFF.

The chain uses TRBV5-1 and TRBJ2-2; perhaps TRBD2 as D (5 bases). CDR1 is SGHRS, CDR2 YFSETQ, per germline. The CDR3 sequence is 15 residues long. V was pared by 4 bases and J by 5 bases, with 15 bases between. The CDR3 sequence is CASSPEVSRTGELFF. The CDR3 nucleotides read TGCGCCAGCAGCCCGGAGGTTAGCCGGACCGGGGAGCTGTTTTTT. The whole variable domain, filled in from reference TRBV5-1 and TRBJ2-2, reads KAGVTQTPRYLIKTRGQQVTLSCSPISGHRSVSWYQQTPGQGLQFLFEYFSETQRNKGNFPGRFSGRQFSNSRSEMNVSTLELGDSALYLCASSPEVSRTGELFFGEGSRLTVL.

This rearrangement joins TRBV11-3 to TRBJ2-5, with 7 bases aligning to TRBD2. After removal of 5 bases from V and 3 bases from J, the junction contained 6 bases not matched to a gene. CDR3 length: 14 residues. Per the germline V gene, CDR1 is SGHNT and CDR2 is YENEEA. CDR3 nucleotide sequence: TGTGCCAGCAGCGCCGGGGGGTCAGAAGAGACCCAGTACTTC. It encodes CASSAGGSEETQYF.

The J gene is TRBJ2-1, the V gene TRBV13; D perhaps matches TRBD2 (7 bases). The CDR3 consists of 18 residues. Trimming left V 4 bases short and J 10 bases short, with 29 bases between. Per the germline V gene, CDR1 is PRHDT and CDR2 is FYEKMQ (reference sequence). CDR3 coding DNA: TGTGCCAGCAGCTCCCTATCAAGGCTAGCGGTATCAACAGGGGAGCAGTTCTTC. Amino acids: CASSSLSRLAVSTGEQFF.

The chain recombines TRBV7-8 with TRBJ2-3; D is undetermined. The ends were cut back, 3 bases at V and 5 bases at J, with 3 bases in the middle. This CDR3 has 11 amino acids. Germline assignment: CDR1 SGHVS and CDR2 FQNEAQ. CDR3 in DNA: TGTGCCAGCAGCTTTCTAGATACGCAGTATTTT. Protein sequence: CASSFLDTQYF.

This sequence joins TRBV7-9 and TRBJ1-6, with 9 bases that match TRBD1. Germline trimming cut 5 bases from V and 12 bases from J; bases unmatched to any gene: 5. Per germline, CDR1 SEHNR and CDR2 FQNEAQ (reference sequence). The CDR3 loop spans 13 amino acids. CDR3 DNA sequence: TGTGCCAGCAGCCGAGACAGGGGGGGACCCCTCCACTTT. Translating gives CASSRDRGGPLHF.

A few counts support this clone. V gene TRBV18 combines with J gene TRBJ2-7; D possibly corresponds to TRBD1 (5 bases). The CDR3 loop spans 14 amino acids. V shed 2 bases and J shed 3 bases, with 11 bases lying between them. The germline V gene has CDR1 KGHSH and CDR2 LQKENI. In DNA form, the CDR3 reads TGTGCCAGCTCACCAAAAACAGGCGGCTACGAGCAGTACTTC. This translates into CASSPKTGGYEQYF.

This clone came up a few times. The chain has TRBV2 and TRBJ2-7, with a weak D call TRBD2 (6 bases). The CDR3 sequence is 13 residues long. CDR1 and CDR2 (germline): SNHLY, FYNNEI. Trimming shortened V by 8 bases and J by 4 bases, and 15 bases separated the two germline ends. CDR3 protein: CASAGTGGYEQYF. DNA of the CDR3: TGTGCCAGCGCGGGTACAGGAGGGTACGAGCAGTACTTC.

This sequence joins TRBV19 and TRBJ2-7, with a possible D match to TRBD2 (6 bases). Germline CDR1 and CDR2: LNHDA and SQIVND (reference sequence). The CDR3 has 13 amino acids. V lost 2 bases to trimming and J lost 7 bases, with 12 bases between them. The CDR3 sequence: CASSISAGFEQYF. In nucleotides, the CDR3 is TGTGCCAGTAGTATATCCGCGGGGTTTGAGCAGTACTTC.

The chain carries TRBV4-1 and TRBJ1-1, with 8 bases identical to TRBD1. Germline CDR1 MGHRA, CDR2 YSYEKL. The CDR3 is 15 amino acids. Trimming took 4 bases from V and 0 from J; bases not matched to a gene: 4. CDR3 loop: CASSPPDRVNTEAFF. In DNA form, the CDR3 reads TGCGCCAGCAGCCCTCCGGACAGGGTGAACACTGAAGCTTTCTTT.

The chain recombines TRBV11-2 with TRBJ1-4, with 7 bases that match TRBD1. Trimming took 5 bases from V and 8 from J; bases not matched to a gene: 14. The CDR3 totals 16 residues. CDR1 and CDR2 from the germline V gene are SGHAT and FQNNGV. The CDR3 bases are TGTGCCAGCAGCCTGACCGGGACAGCTTTACACGAAAAACTGTTTTTT. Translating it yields CASSLTGTALHEKLFF.

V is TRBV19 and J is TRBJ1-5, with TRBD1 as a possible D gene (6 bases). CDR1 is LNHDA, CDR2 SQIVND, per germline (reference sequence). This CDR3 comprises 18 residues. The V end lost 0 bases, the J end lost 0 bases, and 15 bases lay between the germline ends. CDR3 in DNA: TGTGCCAGTAGTATAGATGGGCCAGGGGAGAATAGCAATCAGCCCCAGCATTTT. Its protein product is CASSIDGPGENSNQPQHF.

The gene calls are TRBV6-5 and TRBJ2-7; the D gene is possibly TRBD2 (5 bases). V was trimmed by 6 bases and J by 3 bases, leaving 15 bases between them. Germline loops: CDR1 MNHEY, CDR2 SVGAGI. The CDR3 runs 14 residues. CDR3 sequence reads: CASSRLGVGYEQYF. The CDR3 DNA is TGTGCCAGCAGCCGCCTCGGGGTAGGCTACGAGCAGTACTTC.

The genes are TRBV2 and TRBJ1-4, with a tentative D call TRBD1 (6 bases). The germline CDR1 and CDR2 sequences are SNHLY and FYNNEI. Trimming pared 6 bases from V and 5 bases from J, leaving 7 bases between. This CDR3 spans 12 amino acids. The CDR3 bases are TGTGCCAGCAGGGGACACAATGAAAAACTGTTTTTT. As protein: CASRGHNEKLFF.

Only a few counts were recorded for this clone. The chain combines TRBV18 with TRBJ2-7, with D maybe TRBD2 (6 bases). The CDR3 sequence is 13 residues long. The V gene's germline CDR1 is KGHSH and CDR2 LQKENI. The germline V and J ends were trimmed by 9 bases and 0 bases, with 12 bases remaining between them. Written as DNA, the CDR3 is TGTGCCAGTCTGGGGGGAGGCTCCTACGAGCAGTACTTC. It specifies CASLGGGSYEQYF.